Described below is a single TCR beta chain sequence and its context. Its antigen is undetermined. Germline V gene data show CDR1 as MNHEY and CDR2 as SMNVEV (reference sequence). CDR3 size: 16 residues. Trimming cost V 6 bases and J 1 base, with 17 bases left between them. Peripheral blood and lesional scalp punch biopsies were taken from alopecia areata patients. PBMCs, the starting material, were the source of sorted CD4+ and CD8+ T cells. This record belongs to a study of CD8+ T cells in alopecia areata. Regarding the study as a whole: Shared TCR sequences were less clear between patients than in mice, possibly partly from HLA diversity. Sequences from scalp samples also cover resident alphabeta T cells of normal skin.

Investigators isolated RNA and reverse transcribed it into cDNA to act as the sequencing template. The assay was immunoSEQ multiplex PCR, and TCRdb's table has in-frame clones only and misses some. The repertoire holds 150,000 or so clones, with 50% to 65% as singletons. This chain connects TRBV27 to TRBJ2-3, with D possibly TRBD2 on 6 matching bases. This material consisted of CD8+ T cells sorted from blood, taken at week 0. The TCR originated in a human donor with alopecia areata. Here the CDR3 DNA reads TGTGCCAGCAGCGAACGGGACTCGAGGGGCACAGATACGCAGTATTTT. This translates into CASSERDSRGTDTQYF.